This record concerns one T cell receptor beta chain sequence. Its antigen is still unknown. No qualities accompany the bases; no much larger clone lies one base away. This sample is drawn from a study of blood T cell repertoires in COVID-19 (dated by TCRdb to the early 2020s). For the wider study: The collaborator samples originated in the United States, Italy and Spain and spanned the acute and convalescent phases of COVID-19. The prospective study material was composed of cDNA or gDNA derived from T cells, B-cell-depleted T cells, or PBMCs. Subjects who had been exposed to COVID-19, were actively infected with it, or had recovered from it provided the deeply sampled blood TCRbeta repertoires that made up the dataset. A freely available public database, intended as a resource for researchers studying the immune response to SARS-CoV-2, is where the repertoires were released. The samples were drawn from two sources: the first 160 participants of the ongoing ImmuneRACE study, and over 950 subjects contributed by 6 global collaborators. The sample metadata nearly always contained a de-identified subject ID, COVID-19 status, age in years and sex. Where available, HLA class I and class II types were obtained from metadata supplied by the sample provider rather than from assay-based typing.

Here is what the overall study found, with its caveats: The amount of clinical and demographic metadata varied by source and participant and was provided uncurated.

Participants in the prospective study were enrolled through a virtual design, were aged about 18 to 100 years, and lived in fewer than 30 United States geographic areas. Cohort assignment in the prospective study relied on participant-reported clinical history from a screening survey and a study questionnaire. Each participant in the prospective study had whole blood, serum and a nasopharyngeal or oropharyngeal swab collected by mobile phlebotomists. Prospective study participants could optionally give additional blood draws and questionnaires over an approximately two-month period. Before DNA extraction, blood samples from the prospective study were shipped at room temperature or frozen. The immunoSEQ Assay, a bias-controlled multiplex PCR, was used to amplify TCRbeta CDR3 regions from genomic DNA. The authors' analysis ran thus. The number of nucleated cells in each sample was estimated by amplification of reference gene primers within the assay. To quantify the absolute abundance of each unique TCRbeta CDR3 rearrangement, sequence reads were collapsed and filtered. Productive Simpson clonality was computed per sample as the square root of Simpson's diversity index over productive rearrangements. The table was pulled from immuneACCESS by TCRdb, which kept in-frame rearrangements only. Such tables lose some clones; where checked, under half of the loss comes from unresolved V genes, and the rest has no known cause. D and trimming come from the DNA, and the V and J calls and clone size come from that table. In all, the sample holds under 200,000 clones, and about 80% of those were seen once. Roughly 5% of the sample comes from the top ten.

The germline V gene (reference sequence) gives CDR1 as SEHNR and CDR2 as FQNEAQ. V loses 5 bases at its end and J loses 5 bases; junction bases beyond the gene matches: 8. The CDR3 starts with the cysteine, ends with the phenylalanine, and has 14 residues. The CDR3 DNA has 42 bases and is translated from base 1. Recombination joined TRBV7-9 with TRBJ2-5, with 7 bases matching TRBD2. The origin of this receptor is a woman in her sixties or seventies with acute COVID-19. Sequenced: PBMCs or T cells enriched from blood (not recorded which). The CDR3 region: CASSPETSWETQYF. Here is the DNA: TGTGCCAGCAGCCCGGAGACTAGCTGGGAGACCCAGTACTTC.